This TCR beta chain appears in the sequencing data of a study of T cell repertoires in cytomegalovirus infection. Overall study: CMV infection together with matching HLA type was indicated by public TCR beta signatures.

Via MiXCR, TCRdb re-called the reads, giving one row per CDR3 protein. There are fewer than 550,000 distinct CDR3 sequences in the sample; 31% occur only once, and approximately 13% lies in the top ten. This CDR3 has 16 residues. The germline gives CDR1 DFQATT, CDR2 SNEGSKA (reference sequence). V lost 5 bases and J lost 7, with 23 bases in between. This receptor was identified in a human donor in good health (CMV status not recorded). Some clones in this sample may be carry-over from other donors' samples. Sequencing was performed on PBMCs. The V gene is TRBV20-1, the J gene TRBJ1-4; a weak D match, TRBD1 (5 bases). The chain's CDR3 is CSALPTPVRDGEKLFF. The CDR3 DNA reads TGCAGTGCTCTACCAACCCCCGTCAGGGATGGTGAAAAACTGTTTTTT.